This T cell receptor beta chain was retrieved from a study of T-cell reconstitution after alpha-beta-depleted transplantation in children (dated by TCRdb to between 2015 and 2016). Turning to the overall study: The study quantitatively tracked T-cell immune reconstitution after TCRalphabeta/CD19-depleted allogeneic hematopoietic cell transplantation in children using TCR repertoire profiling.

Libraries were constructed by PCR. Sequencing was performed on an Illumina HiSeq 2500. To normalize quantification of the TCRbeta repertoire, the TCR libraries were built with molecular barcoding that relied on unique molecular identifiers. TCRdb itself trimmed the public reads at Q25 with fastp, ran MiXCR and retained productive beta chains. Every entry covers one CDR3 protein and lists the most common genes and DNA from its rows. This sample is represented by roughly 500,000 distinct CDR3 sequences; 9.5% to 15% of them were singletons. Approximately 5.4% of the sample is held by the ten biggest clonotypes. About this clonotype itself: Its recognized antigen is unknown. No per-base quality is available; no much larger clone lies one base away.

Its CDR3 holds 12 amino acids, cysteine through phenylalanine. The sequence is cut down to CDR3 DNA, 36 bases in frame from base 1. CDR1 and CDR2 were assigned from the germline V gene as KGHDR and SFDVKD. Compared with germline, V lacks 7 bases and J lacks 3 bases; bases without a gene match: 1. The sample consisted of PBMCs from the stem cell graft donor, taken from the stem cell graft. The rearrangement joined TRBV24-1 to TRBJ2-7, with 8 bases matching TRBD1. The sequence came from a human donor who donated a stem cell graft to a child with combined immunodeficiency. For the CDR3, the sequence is CATRDRVYEQYF. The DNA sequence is TGTGCCACCAGGGACAGGGTCTACGAGCAGTACTTC.